Shown below are 9 T cell receptor beta chains from a single sample sequenced in a study of blood T cells in healthy people across ages. Through a sample-barcoded 5' primer and a J-beta primer mix, a second PCR was run for roughly 7 to 12 cycles. TCRdb independently ran MiXCR on the 5' RACE reads; one entry per CDR3 protein. The table has 450,000 to 700,000 distinct CDR3 sequences, roughly 28% seen once. The material sequenced was blood. The receptors shown here come from a woman in her 70s in good health.

Turning to this clonotype: Likely a read error: the CDR3 ends without its conserved phenylalanine or tryptophan. CDR3 amino acids: CASSDRQGMSGGYTL. CDR3 DNA: TGTGCCAGCAGCGACCGACAGGGGATGTCTGGTGGCTACACCCTC. The V call is TRBV9, the J call TRBJ1-2; 8 nucleotides align to TRBD1. CDR3 length: 15 residues. Germline assignment: CDR1 SGDLS and CDR2 YYNGEE. Trimming at V came to 3 bases and at J to 7 bases, leaving 11 bases not matched to a gene.

V is TRBV29-1 and J is TRBJ2-5; tentatively, D is TRBD1 or TRBD2 (7 bases each). Germline V gene sequence: CDR1 SQVTM, CDR2 ANQGSEA. The CDR3 runs 15 residues. The V gene lost 4 bases and the J gene lost 7 bases, with 22 bases spanning the gap. The CDR3 here is CSVAAQGGIFGTQYF. The DNA of the CDR3 is TGCAGCGTTGCGGCCCAGGGGGGGATATTCGGGACCCAGTACTTC.

This clonotype was seen more than once but under ten times. The chain carries TRBV20-1 and TRBJ1-1; 9 nucleotides agree with TRBD1. CDR1 is DFQATT, CDR2 SNEGSKA, per germline (reference sequence). Trimming cost V 0 bases and J 1 base; bases outside gene matches: 6. The CDR3 spans 16 residues. CDR3: CSARDPQGARNTEAFF. CDR3 DNA sequence: TGCAGTGCTAGAGATCCACAGGGGGCCAGGAACACTGAAGCTTTCTTT.

This clonotype was observed a few times. V usage is TRBV12-3 or TRBV12-4 and J usage is TRBJ2-7; D is possibly TRBD1 (5 bases). The CDR3 is 13 residues long. V was trimmed by 3 bases and J by 3 bases, leaving 9 bases between them. The CDR3 protein is CASSLGQFYEQYF. CDR3 in DNA: TGTGCCAGCAGTTTGGGGCAGTTCTACGAGCAGTACTTC.

Details on this clonotype: At one of its ends the junction is not consistent with the germline gene, which may arise from a read error. The chain carries TRBV7-2 and TRBJ2-2; perhaps TRBD2 as D (5 bases). Germline CDR1 and CDR2: SGHTA and FQGNSA. The CDR3 extends over 13 amino acids. The CDR3 DNA reads as TGTGCCAGCAGCCAAATGAACACCGGGGAGTTGTTTTTT. Protein sequence: CASSQMNTGELFF.

This clonotype has a handful of counts. The chain recombines TRBV11-3 with TRBJ2-5, with 8 bases lining up with TRBD1. The J segment lost 5 bases and the V segment lost 5 bases, leaving 10 bases of the junction unmatched. CDR3 length: 15 residues. Germline CDR1 is SGHNT and CDR2 is YENEEA. In DNA form, the CDR3 reads TGTGCCAGCAGCCAGGGACAGGCGGCGGGGGAGACCCAGTACTTC. It translates to CASSQGQAAGETQYF.

V usage is TRBV12-3 or TRBV12-4 and J usage is TRBJ1-4, with a weak D call TRBD1 (5 bases). The CDR3 runs 14 residues. With 5 bases removed from V and 8 bases from J, the gap between germline ends came to 15 bases. CDR3 bases: TGTGCCAGCAGTCGCCTACCCGGGACCGAAAAACTGTTTTTT. It is translated as CASSRLPGTEKLFF.

This clonotype was detected only a few times. The V gene is TRBV7-2, the J gene TRBJ1-6; D might be TRBD1 (5 bases). In germline, CDR1 is SGHTA, CDR2 FQGNSA. Trimming removed 2 bases at V and 6 bases at J, with 11 bases between. The CDR3 is 15 amino acids. The CDR3 DNA sequence: TGTGCCAGCAGCTTATTAGGCCAGGGTAATTCACCCCTCCACTTT. It codes for CASSLLGQGNSPLHF.

The chain uses TRBV7-2 and TRBJ2-5; TRBD2 matches 9 bases. The J call may not be correct, given that the DNA end is closer to TRBJ2-1. Germline assignment: CDR1 SGHTA and CDR2 FQGNSA. This CDR3 comprises 16 residues. The CDR3 loop reads CASSLALRGGAGAQFF. The DNA of the CDR3 is TGTGCCAGCAGCTTAGCGCTGCGGGGGGGGGCAGGGGCGCAGTTCTTC.